This T cell receptor beta chain derives from a study of T cell repertoires in cytomegalovirus infection. The V and J ends lost 4 bases and 8 bases, in that order; junction bases with no gene match: 3. The CDR3 sequence is 13 residues long. Germline CDR1 SGHTA, CDR2 FQGNSA. Findings of the study overall: Cumulative public TCR beta family frequency identified carriers of CMV plus the relevant HLA. CMV-specific TCR beta clonotypes restricted by HLA-C dominated the ex vivo response.

MiXCR, applied by TCRdb to the reads, yields one record per CDR3 protein. The sample contains 300,000 or so distinct CDR3 sequences, around 9.6% of which appear only once. Ten or more counts support this clonotype. Antigen specificity is unknown. The TCR comes from a human donor in good health (CMV status not recorded). Some clones in this sample may be carry-over from other donors' samples. The chain joins TRBV7-2 to TRBJ2-1; TRBD1 agrees at 9 bases. The sample was PBMCs. For the CDR3, the DNA is TGTGCCAGCAGCTGGACAGGGGAGGATGAGCAGTTCTTC. Protein product: CASSWTGEDEQFF.